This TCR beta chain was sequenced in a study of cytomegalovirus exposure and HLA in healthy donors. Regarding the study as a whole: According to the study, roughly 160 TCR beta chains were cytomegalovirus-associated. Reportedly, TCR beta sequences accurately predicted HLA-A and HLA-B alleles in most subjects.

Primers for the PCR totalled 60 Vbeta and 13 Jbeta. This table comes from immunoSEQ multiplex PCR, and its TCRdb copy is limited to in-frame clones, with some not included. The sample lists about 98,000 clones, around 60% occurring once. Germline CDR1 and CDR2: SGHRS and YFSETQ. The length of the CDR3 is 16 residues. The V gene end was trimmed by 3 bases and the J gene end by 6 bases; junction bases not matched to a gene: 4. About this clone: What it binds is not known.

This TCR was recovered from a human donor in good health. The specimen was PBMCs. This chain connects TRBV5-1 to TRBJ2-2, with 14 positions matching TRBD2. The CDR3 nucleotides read TGCGCCAGCAGCTACCAGACTAGCGGGAGGGCCGGGGAGCTGTTTTTT. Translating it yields CASSYQTSGRAGELFF.